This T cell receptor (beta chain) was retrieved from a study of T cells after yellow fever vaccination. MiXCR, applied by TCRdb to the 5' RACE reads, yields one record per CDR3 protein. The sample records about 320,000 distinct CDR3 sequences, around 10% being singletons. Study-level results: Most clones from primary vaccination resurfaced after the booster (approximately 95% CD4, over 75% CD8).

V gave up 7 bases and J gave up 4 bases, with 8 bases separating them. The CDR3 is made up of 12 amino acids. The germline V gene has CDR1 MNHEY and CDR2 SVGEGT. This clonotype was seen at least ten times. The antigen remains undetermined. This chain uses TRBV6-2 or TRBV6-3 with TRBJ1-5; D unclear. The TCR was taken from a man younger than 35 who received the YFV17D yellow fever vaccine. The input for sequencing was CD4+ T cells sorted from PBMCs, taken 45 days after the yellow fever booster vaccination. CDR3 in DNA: TGTGCCAGCACCCATCAGAATCAGCCCCAGCATTTT. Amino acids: CASTHQNQPQHF.